The TCR beta chain under discussion was sequenced for a study of blood T cell repertoires in COVID-19. Across the study: From the United States, Italy and Spain came samples of acute and convalescent COVID-19. Nucleic acid was either cDNA or gDNA, and it came from T cells, B-cell-depleted T cells, or PBMCs.

Trimming stripped 0 bases from V and 2 bases from J, with 9 bases between. CDR1 and CDR2 (germline): SGHRS, YFSETQ. The CDR3 is 14 residues long. In the original processing: Amplification from reference gene primers served as the basis for estimated nucleated cell counts. Clones were read by immunoSEQ multiplex PCR, and TCRdb kept only the in-frame ones, dropping some. The D gene and trimming were derived from the DNA, and the V and J assignments and clone size from that table. The table has tens of thousands of clones, 75% to 90% seen once. This sequence originates from a human donor with active COVID-19. The donor label of this sample is uncertain. Source material: peripheral blood. The chain carries TRBV5-1 and TRBJ2-7; D is unresolved. The DNA of the CDR3 is TGCGCCAGCAGCTTGGTGGCCAGTACCTACGAGCAGTACTTC. Protein product: CASSLVASTYEQYF.